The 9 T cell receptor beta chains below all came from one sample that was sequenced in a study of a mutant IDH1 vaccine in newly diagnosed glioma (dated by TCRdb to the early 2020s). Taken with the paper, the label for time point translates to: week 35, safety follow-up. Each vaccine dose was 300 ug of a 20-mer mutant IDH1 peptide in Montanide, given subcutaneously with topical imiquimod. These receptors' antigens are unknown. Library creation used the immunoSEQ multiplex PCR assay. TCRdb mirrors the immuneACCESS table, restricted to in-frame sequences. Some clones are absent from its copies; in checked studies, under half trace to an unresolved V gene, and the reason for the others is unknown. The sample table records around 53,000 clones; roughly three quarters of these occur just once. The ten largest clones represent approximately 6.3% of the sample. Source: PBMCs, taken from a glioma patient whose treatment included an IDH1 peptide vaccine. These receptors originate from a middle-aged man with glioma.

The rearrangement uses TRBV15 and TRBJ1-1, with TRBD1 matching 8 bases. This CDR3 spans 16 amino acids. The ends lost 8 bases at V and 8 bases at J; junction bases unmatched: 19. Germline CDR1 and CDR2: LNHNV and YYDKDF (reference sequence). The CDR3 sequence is CATSTGGNGRRIEAFF. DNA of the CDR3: TGTGCCACCTCAACAGGGGGGAACGGGCGGAGAATAGAAGCTTTCTTT.

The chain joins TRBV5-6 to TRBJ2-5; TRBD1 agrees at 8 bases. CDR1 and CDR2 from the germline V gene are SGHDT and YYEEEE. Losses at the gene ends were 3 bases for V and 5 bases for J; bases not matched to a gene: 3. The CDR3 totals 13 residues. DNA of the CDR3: TGTGCCAGCAGCTGGACAGGGTTCGAGACCCAGTACTTC. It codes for CASSWTGFETQYF.

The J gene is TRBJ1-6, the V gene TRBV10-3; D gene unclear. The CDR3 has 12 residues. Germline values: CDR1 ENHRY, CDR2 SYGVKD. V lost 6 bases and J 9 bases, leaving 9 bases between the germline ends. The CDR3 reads CAIRERGSPLHF. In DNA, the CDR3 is TGTGCCATCAGGGAACGGGGTTCACCCCTCCACTTT.

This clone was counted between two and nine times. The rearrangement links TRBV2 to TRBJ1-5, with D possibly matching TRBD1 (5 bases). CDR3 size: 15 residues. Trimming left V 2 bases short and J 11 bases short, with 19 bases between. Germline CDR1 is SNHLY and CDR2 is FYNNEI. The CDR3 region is CASSESPGGLEAQHF. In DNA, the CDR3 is TGTGCCAGCAGTGAATCACCTGGGGGGTTGGAAGCCCAGCATTTT.

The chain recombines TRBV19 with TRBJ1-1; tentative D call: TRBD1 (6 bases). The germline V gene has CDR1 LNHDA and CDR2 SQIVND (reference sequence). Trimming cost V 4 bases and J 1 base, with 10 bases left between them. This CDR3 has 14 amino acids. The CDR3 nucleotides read TGTGCCAGTAGTACAGGACAGTCGAACACTGAAGCTTTCTTT. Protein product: CASSTGQSNTEAFF. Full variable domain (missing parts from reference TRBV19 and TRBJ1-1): DGGITQSPKYLFRKEGQNVTLSCEQNLNHDAMYWYRQDPGQGLRLIYYSQIVNDFQKGDIAEGYSVSREKKESFPLTVTSAQKNPTAFYLCASSTGQSNTEAFFGQGTRLTVV.

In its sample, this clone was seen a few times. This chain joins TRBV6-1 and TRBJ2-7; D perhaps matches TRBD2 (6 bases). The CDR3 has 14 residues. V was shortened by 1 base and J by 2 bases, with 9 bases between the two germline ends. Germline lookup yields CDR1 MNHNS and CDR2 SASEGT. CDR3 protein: CASSEVAGPYEQYF. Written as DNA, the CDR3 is TGTGCCAGCAGTGAAGTGGCGGGACCCTACGAGCAGTACTTC.

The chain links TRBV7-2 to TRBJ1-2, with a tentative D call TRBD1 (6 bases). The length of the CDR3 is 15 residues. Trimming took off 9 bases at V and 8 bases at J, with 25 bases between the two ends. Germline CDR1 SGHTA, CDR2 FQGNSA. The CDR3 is CASSPRVGGPGGYTF. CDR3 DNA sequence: TGTGCCAGTTCCCCCCGTGTCGGGGGGCCCGGGGGCTACACCTTC.

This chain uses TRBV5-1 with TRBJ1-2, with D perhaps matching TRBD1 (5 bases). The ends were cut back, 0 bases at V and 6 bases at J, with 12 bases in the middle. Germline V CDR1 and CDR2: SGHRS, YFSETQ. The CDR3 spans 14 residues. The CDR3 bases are TGCGCCAGCAGCTTGGAGGGGTCCCCAAATGGCTACACCTTC. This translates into CASSLEGSPNGYTF.

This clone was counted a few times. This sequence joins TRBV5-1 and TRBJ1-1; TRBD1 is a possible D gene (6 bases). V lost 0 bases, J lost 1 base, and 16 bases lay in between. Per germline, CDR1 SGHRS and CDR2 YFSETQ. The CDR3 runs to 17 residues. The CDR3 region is CASSLGHRDLKNTEAFF. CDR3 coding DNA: TGCGCCAGCAGCTTGGGCCACAGGGATCTGAAGAACACTGAAGCTTTCTTT.